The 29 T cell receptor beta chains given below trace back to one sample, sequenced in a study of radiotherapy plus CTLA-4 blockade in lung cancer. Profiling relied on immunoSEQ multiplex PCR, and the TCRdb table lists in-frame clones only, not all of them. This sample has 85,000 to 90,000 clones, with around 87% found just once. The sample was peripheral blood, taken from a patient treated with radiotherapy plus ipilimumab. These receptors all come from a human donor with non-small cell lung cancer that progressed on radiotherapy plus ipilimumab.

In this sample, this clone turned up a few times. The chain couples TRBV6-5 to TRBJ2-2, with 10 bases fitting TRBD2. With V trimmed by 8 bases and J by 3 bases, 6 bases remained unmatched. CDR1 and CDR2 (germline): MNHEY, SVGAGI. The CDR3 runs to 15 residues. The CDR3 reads CASRNGLADTGELFF. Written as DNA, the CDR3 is TGTGCCAGCCGGAATGGACTAGCGGACACCGGGGAGCTGTTTTTT.

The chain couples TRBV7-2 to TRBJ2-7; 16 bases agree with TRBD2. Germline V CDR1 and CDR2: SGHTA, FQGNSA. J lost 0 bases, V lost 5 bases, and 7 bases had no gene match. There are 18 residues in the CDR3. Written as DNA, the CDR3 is TGTGCCAGCAGCCCTGCGGGACTAGCGGGAGGGAACTCCTACGAGCAGTACTTC. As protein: CASSPAGLAGGNSYEQYF.

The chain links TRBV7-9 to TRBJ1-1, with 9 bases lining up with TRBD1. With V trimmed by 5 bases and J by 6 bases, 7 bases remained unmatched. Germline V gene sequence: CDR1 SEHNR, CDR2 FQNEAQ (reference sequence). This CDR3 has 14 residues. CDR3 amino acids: CASSLGQGTSEAFF. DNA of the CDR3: TGTGCCAGCAGCCTCGGACAGGGGACGTCTGAAGCTTTCTTT.

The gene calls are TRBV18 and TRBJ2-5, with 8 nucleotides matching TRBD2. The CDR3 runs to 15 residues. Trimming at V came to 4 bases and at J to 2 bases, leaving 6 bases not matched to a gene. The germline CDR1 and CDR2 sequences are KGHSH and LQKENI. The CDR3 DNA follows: TGTGCCAGCTCACTCCGACTAGCGACACAAGAGACCCAGTACTTC. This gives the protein CASSLRLATQETQYF.

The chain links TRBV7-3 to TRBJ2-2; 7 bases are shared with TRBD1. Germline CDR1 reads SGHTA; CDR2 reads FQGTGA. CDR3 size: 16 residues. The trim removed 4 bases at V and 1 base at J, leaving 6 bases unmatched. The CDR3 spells CASSSTGTVNTGELFF. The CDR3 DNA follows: TGTGCCAGCAGCTCTACCGGGACAGTGAACACCGGGGAGCTGTTTTTT.

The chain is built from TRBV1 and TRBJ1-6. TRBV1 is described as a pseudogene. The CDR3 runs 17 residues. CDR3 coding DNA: TGCACCAGCAGCCAAGATCGGGTGACGCCTTTTGGTTCACCCCTCCACTTT. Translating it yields CTSSQDRVTPFGSPLHF.

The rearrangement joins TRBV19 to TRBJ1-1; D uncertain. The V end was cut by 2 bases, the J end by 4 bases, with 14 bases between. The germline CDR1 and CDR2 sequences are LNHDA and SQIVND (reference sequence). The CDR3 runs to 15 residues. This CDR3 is CASSILTMSSTEAFF. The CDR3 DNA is TGTGCCAGTAGTATACTCACCATGAGCAGCACTGAAGCTTTCTTT.

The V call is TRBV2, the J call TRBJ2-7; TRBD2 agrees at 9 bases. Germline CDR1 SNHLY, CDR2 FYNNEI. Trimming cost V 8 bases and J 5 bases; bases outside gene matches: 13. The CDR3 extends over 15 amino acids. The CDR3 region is CASLPKGGRVDEQYF. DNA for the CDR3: TGTGCCAGCCTCCCAAAGGGCGGGAGGGTAGACGAGCAGTACTTC.

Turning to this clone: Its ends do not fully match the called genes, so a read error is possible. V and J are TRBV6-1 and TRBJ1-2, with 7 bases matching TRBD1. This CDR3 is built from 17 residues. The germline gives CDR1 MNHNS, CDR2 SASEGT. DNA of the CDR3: TGTGCCAGCAGTGAAGCGCTTGCCGGGACAGCAGACTATAGCTACACCTTC. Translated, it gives CASSEALAGTADYSYTF.

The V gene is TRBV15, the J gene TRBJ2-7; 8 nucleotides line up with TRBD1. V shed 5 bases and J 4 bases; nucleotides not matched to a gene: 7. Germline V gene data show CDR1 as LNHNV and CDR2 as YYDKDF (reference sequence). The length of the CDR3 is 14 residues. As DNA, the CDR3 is TGTGCCACCAGCGGGACAGGAAGGTTTTACGAGCAGTACTTC. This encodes CATSGTGRFYEQYF.

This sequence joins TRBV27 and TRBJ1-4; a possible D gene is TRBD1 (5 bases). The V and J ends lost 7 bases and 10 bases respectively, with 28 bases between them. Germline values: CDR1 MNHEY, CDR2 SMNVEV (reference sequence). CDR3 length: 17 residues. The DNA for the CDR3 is TGTGCCAGCACCAAGGACATTTTGGGCCCCGTGCGGGGAAAACTGTTTTTT. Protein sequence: CASTKDILGPVRGKLFF.

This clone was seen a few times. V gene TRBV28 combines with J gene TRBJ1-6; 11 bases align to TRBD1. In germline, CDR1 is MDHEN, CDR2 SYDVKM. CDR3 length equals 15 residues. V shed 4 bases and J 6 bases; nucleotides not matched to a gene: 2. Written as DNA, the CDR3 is TGTGCCAGCAGTTCAGGACAGGGGGCTAATTCACCCCTCCACTTT. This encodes CASSSGQGANSPLHF. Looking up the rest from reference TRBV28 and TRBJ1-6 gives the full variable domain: DVKVTQSSRYLVKRTGEKVFLECVQDMDHENMFWYRQDPGLGLRLIYFSYDVKMKEKGDIPEGYSVSREKKERFSLILESASTNQTSMYLCASSSGQGANSPLHFGNGTRLTVT.

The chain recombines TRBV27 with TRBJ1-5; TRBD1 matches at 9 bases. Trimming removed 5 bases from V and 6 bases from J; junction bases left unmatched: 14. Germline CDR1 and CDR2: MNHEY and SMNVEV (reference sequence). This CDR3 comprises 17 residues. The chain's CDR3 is CASSLYHPTGGLQPQHF. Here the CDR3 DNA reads TGTGCCAGCAGTCTATATCACCCCACAGGGGGCCTTCAGCCCCAGCATTTT.

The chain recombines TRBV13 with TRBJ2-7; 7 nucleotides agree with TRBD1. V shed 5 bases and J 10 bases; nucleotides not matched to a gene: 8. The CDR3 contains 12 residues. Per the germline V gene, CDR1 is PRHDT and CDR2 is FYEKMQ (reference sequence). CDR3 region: CASSRQDRIQYF. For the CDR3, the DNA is TGTGCCAGCAGCCGGCAGGACAGGATCCAGTACTTC.

The CDR3 sequence is CASSPTVLAGIAAKNIQYF. The CDR3 bases are TGTGCCAGCAGCCCGACTGTACTAGCGGGGATTGCAGCCAAAAACATTCAGTACTTC. The chain uses TRBV9 and TRBJ2-4; TRBD2 matches at 10 bases. There are 19 residues in the CDR3. J was trimmed by 0 bases and V by 4 bases; bases with no gene match: 13. Germline CDR1 is SGDLS and CDR2 is YYNGEE.

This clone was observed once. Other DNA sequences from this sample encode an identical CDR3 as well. DNA for the CDR3: TGCGCCAGCAGCCAAGACAGACTCTCCCTCACCGGGGAGCTGTTTTTT. It specifies CASSQDRLSLTGELFF. V is TRBV4-3 and J is TRBJ2-2; D remains ambiguous. The ends were cut back, 0 bases at V and 4 bases at J, with 12 bases in the middle. Germline V CDR1 and CDR2: LGHNA, YSLEER. This CDR3 has 16 amino acids.

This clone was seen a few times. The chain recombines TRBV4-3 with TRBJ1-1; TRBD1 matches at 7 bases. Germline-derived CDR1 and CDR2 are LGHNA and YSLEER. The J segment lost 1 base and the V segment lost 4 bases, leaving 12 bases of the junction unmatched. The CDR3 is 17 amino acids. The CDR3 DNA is TGCGCCAGCAGCCCCGCAGAACAGGGGCCCACGAACACTGAAGCTTTCTTT. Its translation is CASSPAEQGPTNTEAFF.

This chain's CDR3 is CASSEDRVGTQYF. CDR3 DNA: TGTGCCAGCAGTGAGGACAGGGTGGGGACCCAGTACTTC. The V gene is TRBV2, the J gene TRBJ2-5, with 8 bases fitting TRBD1. Germline assignment: CDR1 SNHLY and CDR2 FYNNEI. The ends lost 3 bases at V and 7 bases at J; junction bases unmatched: 4. CDR3 length: 13 residues.

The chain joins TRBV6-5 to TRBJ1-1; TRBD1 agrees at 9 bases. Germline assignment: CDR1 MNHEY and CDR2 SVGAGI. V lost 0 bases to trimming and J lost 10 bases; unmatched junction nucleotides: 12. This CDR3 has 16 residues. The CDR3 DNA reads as TGTGCCAGCAGTTACTCCCGTCCCGGGACAGGGTCGGGAGCTTTCTTT. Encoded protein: CASSYSRPGTGSGAFF.

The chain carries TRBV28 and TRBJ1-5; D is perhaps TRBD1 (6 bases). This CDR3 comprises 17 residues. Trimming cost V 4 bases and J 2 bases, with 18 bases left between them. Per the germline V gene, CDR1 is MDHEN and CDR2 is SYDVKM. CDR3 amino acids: CASSSLQGMLGNQPQHF. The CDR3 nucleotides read TGTGCCAGCAGTTCCCTCCAGGGGATGCTTGGCAATCAGCCCCAGCATTTT.

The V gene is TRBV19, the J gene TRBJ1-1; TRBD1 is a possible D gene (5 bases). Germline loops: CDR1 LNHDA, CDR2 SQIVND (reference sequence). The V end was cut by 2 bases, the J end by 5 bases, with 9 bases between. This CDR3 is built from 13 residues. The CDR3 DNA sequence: TGTGCCAGTAGTATACAGGGTAATACTGAAGCTTTCTTT. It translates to CASSIQGNTEAFF.

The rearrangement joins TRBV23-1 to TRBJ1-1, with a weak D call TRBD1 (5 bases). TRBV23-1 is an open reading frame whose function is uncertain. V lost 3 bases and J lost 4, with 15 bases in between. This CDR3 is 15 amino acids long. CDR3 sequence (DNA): TGCGCCAGCAGTCAGCCGGGCAGTAGGGGCACTGAAGCTTTCTTT. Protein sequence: CASSQPGSRGTEAFF.

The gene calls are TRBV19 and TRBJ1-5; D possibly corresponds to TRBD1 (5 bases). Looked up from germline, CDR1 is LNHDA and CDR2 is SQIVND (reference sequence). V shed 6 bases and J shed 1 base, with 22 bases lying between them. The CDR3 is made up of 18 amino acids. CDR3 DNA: TGTGCCAGTAGCTCAACGTGGACTCCTGAGGGGAGCAATCAGCCCCAGCATTTT. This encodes CASSSTWTPEGSNQPQHF.

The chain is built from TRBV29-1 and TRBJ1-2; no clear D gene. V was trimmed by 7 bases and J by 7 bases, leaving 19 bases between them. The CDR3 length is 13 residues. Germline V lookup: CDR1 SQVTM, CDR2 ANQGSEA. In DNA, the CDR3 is TGCAGCGCCCTTCTCTCGCCGGGCGGTGGCTACACCTTC. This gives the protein CSALLSPGGGYTF. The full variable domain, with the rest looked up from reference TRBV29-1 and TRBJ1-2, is SAVISQKPSRDICQRGTSLTIQCQVDSQVTMMFWYRQQPGQSLTLIATANQGSEATYESGFVIDKFPISRPNLTFSTLTVSNMSPEDSSIYLCSALLSPGGGYTFGSGTRLTVV.

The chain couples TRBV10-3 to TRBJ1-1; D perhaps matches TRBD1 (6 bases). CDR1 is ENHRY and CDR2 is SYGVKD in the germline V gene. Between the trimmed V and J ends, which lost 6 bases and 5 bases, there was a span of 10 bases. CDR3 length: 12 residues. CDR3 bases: TGTGCCATCAGCCTAAGGGGGACTGAAGCTTTCTTT. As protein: CAISLRGTEAFF.

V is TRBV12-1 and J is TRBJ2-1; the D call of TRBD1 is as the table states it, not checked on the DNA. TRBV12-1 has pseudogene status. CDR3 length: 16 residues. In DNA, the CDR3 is TGTGCCAGCAGCTCTTATCCGGACAGGGGCTACAATGAGCAGTTCTTC. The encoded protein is CASSSYPDRGYNEQFF.

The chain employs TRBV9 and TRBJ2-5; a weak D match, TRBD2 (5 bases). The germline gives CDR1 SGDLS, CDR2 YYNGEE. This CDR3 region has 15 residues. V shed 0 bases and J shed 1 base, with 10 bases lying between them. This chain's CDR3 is CASSVASTLQETQYF. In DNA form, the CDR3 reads TGTGCCAGCAGCGTAGCTAGCACCCTCCAAGAGACCCAGTACTTC.

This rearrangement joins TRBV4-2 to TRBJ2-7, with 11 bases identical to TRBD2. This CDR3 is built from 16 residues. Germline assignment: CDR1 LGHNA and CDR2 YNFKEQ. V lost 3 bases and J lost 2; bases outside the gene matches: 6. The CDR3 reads CASSHEIAGGTYEQYF. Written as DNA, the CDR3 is TGTGCCAGCAGCCACGAAATAGCGGGGGGGACCTACGAGCAGTACTTC.

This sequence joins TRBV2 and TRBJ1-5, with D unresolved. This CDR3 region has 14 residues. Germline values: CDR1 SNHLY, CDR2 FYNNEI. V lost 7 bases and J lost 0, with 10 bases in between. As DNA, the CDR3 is TGTGCCAGCATTGGGGTGGATAGCAATCAGCCCCAGCATTTT. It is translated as CASIGVDSNQPQHF.